This T cell receptor beta chain was recovered during a study of cytomegalovirus exposure and HLA in healthy donors. The germline gives CDR1 SEHNR, CDR2 FQNEAQ (reference sequence). The CDR3 covers 13 residues. Trimming shortened V by 3 bases and J by 4 bases, and 9 bases separated the two germline ends. This clone came up once. The same CDR3 arises from other DNA sequences in this sample as well. Primers: 60 Vbeta forward and 13 Jbeta reverse. Clones were read by immunoSEQ multiplex PCR, and TCRdb kept only the in-frame ones, dropping some. The sample records fewer than 150,000 clones, approximately 69% being singletons.

The sequencing sample was made of PBMCs. V is TRBV7-9 and J is TRBJ1-1; weak D call: TRBD1 (6 bases). The receptor was derived from a woman aged 45-65 years in good health and CMV-seropositive. The CDR3 DNA is TGTGCCAGCAGCTTGGGGGCGGGCACTGAAGCTTTCTTT. This encodes CASSLGAGTEAFF.